This entry describes one T cell receptor beta chain. Its cognate antigen is unknown. Donors likely had unrecorded immune exposures despite being nominally healthy when sampled. These data originate in a study of cytomegalovirus exposure and HLA in healthy donors. Whole-study findings and limits: Diagnosis of cytomegalovirus status made by the classifier reportedly showed high specificity and sensitivity. Cytomegalovirus association was assigned to about 150 TCR beta chains. Testing in vitro showed a few CMV-associated chains specific for CMV antigens.

The PCR ran on 60 Vbeta and 13 Jbeta primers. Clones were sequenced by immunoSEQ multiplex PCR, and TCRdb holds only the in-frame ones, with some missing. The data contain some 160,000 clones, 85% of them singletons. Sample: PBMCs. This clonotype was obtained from a man aged 25-45 years in good health and CMV-seropositive.

In DNA, the CDR3 is TGTGCCAGCAGCTTAACGGAGCTCTATGGCTACACCTTC. Residues: CASSLTELYGYTF. The V and J genes are TRBV5-6 and TRBJ1-2; D is unclear. There are 13 residues in the CDR3. Trimming shortened V by 2 bases and J by 4 bases, and 9 bases separated the two germline ends. Germline lookup yields CDR1 SGHDT and CDR2 YYEEEE.